These 28 T cell receptor beta chains were all obtained from the same sample, sequenced in a study of graft-versus-host responses after intestinal transplantation. Repertoires were generated with immunoSEQ multiplex PCR, while TCRdb's copy carries only in-frame clones and drops some. The table includes 65,000 to 90,000 clones, around 93% detected once. What these receptors recognize is not known. This material consisted of unstimulated CD8+ T cells sorted from spleen or lymph node cells, taken before transplant. Source of these receptors: a human donor who was the organ donor for an intestinal transplant.

The chain couples TRBV2 to TRBJ2-1; 8 bases line up with TRBD2. The CDR3 loop spans 15 amino acids. Germline assignment: CDR1 SNHLY and CDR2 FYNNEI. J gave up 9 bases and V 6 bases, and 13 bases lay outside the gene matches. CDR3 DNA sequence: TGTGCCAGCAGGGATGGACTAGCAGTAGGTTTTGAGCAGTTCTTC. The encoded protein is CASRDGLAVGFEQFF.

The rearrangement uses TRBV21-1 and TRBJ1-2. TRBV21-1 is a pseudogene locus. The length of the CDR3 is 14 residues. CDR3 region: CASSKGRDNYGYTF. CDR3 nucleotide sequence: TGTGCCAGCAGCAAAGGCCGGGACAACTATGGCTACACCTTC.

The chain links TRBV9 to TRBJ2-3; D unclear. V was clipped by 6 bases and J by 1 base, with 12 bases between them. CDR3 size: 14 residues. Germline values: CDR1 SGDLS, CDR2 YYNGEE. CDR3: CASKQVAGTDTQYF. In DNA, the CDR3 is TGTGCCAGCAAGCAGGTAGCCGGCACAGATACGCAGTATTTT. Based on the CDR3 plus reference TRBV9 and TRBJ2-3, the full variable domain is DSGVTQTPKHLITATGQRVTLRCSPRSGDLSVYWYQQSLDQGLQFLIQYYNGEERAKGNILERFSAQQFPDLHSELNLSSLELGDSALYFCASKQVAGTDTQYFGPGTRLTVL.

This chain uses TRBV2 with TRBJ2-1; 14 bases fit TRBD2. The V segment lost 7 bases and the J segment 7 bases; nucleotides outside the gene matches: 6. The CDR3 totals 15 residues. Germline V gene sequence: CDR1 SNHLY, CDR2 FYNNEI. CDR3 in DNA: TGTGCCAGCACCCGACTAGCGGGGGGGCTGAATGAGCAGTTCTTC. Translating it yields CASTRLAGGLNEQFF.

The chain combines TRBV7-2 with TRBJ2-1; 14 bases align to TRBD2. The CDR3 loop spans 14 amino acids. CDR1 and CDR2 (germline): SGHTA, FQGNSA. V dropped 3 bases and J dropped 8; count of bases not matched to a gene: 0. In nucleotides, the CDR3 is TGTGCCAGCAGCTTGACTAGCGGGAGGGATGAGCAGTTCTTC. It encodes CASSLTSGRDEQFF.

The chain couples TRBV6-1 to TRBJ2-3; 8 bases are shared with TRBD2. Germline-derived CDR1 and CDR2 are MNHNS and SASEGT. The CDR3 spans 16 residues. J lost 2 bases, V lost 2 bases, and 6 bases had no gene match. The CDR3 loop reads CASSERERGFTDTQYF. DNA of the CDR3: TGTGCCAGCAGTGAAAGAGAGCGGGGGTTCACAGATACGCAGTATTTT.

This clone was observed a handful of times. J is TRBJ2-7 and V is TRBV19; D tentatively fits TRBD1 or TRBD2 (5 bases each). Trimming removed 6 bases from V and 1 base from J, with 13 bases in between. Germline CDR1 is LNHDA and CDR2 is SQIVND (reference sequence). This CDR3 spans 14 amino acids. CDR3: CASSPGTSSYEQYF. The CDR3 DNA sequence: TGTGCCAGTAGCCCAGGGACCTCATCCTACGAGCAGTACTTC.

The chain is built from TRBV5-1 and TRBJ2-7; 7 bases match TRBD2. Germline loops: CDR1 SGHRS, CDR2 YFSETQ. V trimming: 0 bases; J trimming: 2 bases; junction bases outside the gene matches: 5. The CDR3 sequence is 15 residues long. The CDR3 DNA reads as TGCGCCAGCAGCTTGGATGGGGGGGGACCCTACGAGCAGTACTTC. Amino acid sequence: CASSLDGGGPYEQYF. The full variable domain, completed using reference TRBV5-1 and TRBJ2-7, is KAGVTQTPRYLIKTRGQQVTLSCSPISGHRSVSWYQQTPGQGLQFLFEYFSETQRNKGNFPGRFSGRQFSNSRSEMNVSTLELGDSALYLCASSLDGGGPYEQYFGPGTRLTVT.

The chain carries TRBV7-6 and TRBJ1-2; D is undetermined. This CDR3 is 12 amino acids long. The germline V gene encodes CDR1 SGHVS and CDR2 FNYEAQ. V gave up 5 bases and J gave up 1 base, with 5 bases separating them. The CDR3 protein is CASSDDNYGYTF. The CDR3, as DNA: TGTGCCAGCAGCGACGATAACTATGGCTACACCTTC.

The V call is TRBV9, the J call TRBJ1-6; no clear D gene. Germline V gives CDR1 SGDLS, CDR2 YYNGEE. V shed 0 bases and J shed 7 bases, with 2 bases lying between them. The CDR3 sequence is 12 residues long. The CDR3 DNA sequence: TGTGCCAGCAGCGTAGCAAATTCACCCCTCCACTTT. Translated: CASSVANSPLHF. The complete variable domain, with remaining parts taken from reference TRBV9 and TRBJ1-6, reads DSGVTQTPKHLITATGQRVTLRCSPRSGDLSVYWYQQSLDQGLQFLIQYYNGEERAKGNILERFSAQQFPDLHSELNLSSLELGDSALYFCASSVANSPLHFGNGTRLTVT.

The J gene is TRBJ1-4, the V gene TRBV14; D is undetermined. This CDR3 is built from 12 residues. The V gene's germline CDR1 is SGHDN and CDR2 FVKESK. Trimming stripped 5 bases from V and 10 bases from J, with 11 bases between. CDR3 region: CASSTRLGKLFF. CDR3 DNA sequence: TGTGCCAGCAGCACTCGTTTGGGAAAACTGTTTTTT.

The chain recombines TRBV6-4 with TRBJ2-3; D possibly corresponds to TRBD2 (6 bases). Trimming stripped 5 bases from V and 0 bases from J, with 6 bases between. Germline V gene data show CDR1 as MRHNA and CDR2 as SNTAGT. The CDR3 loop spans 13 amino acids. The CDR3 sequence: CASSSGSTDTQYF. The CDR3 nucleotides read TGTGCCAGCAGTAGCGGGAGCACAGATACGCAGTATTTT.

This chain links TRBV2 with TRBJ1-2, with a possible D match to TRBD1 (6 bases). The CDR3 sequence is 13 residues long. Per the germline V gene, CDR1 is SNHLY and CDR2 is FYNNEI. V lost 3 bases and J 2 bases, leaving 7 bases between the germline ends. In DNA form, the CDR3 reads TGTGCCAGCAGTGACCAGGGGAACTATGGCTACACCTTC. Its protein product is CASSDQGNYGYTF.

The chain carries TRBV6-5 and TRBJ2-5, with D perhaps matching TRBD1 (6 bases). CDR1 is MNHEY and CDR2 is SVGAGI in the germline V gene. This CDR3 has 13 amino acids. V was shortened by 6 bases and J by 3 bases, with 11 bases between the two germline ends. CDR3 loop: CASSLRTEETQYF. The CDR3 DNA reads as TGTGCCAGCAGCCTTCGGACAGAAGAGACCCAGTACTTC.

The chain employs TRBV5-6 and TRBJ2-1; tentatively, D is TRBD1 (8 bases). V was trimmed by 6 bases and J by 12 bases, leaving 22 bases between them. Germline loops: CDR1 SGHDT, CDR2 YYEEEE. The CDR3 runs to 14 residues. The CDR3 sequence: CASTQGEGLDAQFF. Written as DNA, the CDR3 is TGTGCCAGCACACAGGGGGAGGGGCTCGATGCGCAGTTCTTC.

The CDR3 here is CASSESGLSSFEQYF. The CDR3 nucleotides are TGCGCCAGCAGTGAGTCCGGACTATCTTCTTTCGAGCAGTACTTC. J is TRBJ2-7 and V is TRBV10-2, with D perhaps matching TRBD2 (6 bases). The ends were cut back, 0 bases at V and 6 bases at J, with 15 bases in the middle. In germline, CDR1 is WSHSY, CDR2 SAAADI. This CDR3 is 15 amino acids long.

The J gene is TRBJ1-5, the V gene TRBV4-1; D is ambiguous. V was shortened by 1 base and J by 7 bases, with 8 bases between the two germline ends. CDR1 and CDR2 from the germline V gene are MGHRA and YSYEKL. This CDR3 comprises 13 residues. In nucleotides, the CDR3 is TGCGCCAGCAGCCAAGGGAGTTGGCAGCCCCAGCATTTT. It yields the protein CASSQGSWQPQHF.

J is TRBJ2-1 and V is TRBV2, with D perhaps matching TRBD2 (7 bases). The V and J ends lost 1 base and 4 bases respectively, with 14 bases between them. Germline lookup yields CDR1 SNHLY and CDR2 FYNNEI. The CDR3 is 16 residues long. DNA for the CDR3: TGTGCCAGCAGTGAAGGAAAGGGGGGGCCGTACAATGAGCAGTTCTTC. Its translation is CASSEGKGGPYNEQFF. Drawing the rest from reference TRBV2 and TRBJ2-1, the complete variable domain is EPEVTQTPSHQVTQMGQEVILRCVPISNHLYFYWYRQILGQKVEFLVSFYNNEISEKSEIFDDQFSVERPDGSNFTLKIRSTKLEDSAMYFCASSEGKGGPYNEQFFGPGTRLTVL.

V usage is TRBV10-1 and J usage is TRBJ2-1; D remains unclear. V was cut by 2 bases and J by 0 bases, with 11 bases left in between. The germline gives CDR1 WNHNN, CDR2 SYGVQD (reference sequence). This CDR3 is built from 16 residues. CDR3 sequence (DNA): TGCGCCAGCAGTGAGCTTGGCGGAAGCTCCTACAATGAGCAGTTCTTC. It codes for CASSELGGSSYNEQFF.

The chain uses TRBV7-8 and TRBJ2-1; TRBD2 agrees at 10 bases. The CDR3 contains 16 residues. Trimming at V came to 7 bases and at J to 7 bases, leaving 13 bases not matched to a gene. CDR1 is SGHVS, CDR2 FQNEAQ, per germline. In DNA form, the CDR3 reads TGTGCCAGCAACCTGAGGCGGCTAGCGGGAGCGAATGAGCAGTTCTTC. Translated: CASNLRRLAGANEQFF.

This clone was found a few times. This rearrangement joins TRBV10-1 to TRBJ1-1; tentative D call: TRBD1 (5 bases). The ends were cut back, 5 bases at V and 3 bases at J, with 13 bases in the middle. The germline CDR1 and CDR2 sequences are WNHNN and SYGVQD (reference sequence). This CDR3 is 14 amino acids long. The CDR3 DNA sequence: TGCGCCAGCAGTTACGGGACCAGCGACACTGAAGCTTTCTTT. Protein: CASSYGTSDTEAFF.

V gene TRBV4-1 combines with J gene TRBJ2-1; 7 bases align to TRBD2. Germline V CDR1 and CDR2: MGHRA, YSYEKL. With V trimmed by 1 base and J by 7 bases, 13 bases remained unmatched. The length of the CDR3 is 17 residues. CDR3 in DNA: TGCGCCAGCAGCCAAGGATCCTATTGGGGCGGGAGTAATGAGCAGTTCTTC. Its protein is CASSQGSYWGGSNEQFF.

The chain is built from TRBV19 and TRBJ2-7; the D is unclear. Germline loops: CDR1 LNHDA, CDR2 SQIVND (reference sequence). Trimming took 5 bases from V and 0 from J, leaving 8 bases between them. The CDR3 extends over 13 amino acids. CDR3 bases: TGTGCCAGTAGTGTTGGAAGCTCCTACGAGCAGTACTTC. Translating it yields CASSVGSSYEQYF.

This chain connects TRBV11-3 to TRBJ2-7, with a tentative D call TRBD1 (6 bases). Germline values: CDR1 SGHNT, CDR2 YENEEA. CDR3 length equals 16 residues. V was clipped by 6 bases and J by 4 bases, with 22 bases between them. The CDR3 loop is CASSSPRAGVIYEQYF. The CDR3 DNA is TGTGCCAGCAGTTCGCCTAGGGCAGGGGTTATTTACGAGCAGTACTTC.

The chain joins TRBV19 to TRBJ2-5; D possibly corresponds to TRBD1 (6 bases). The end of the DNA aligns better with TRBJ2-7, so the J call may be wrong. The CDR3 length is 13 residues. Germline V lookup: CDR1 LNHDA, CDR2 SQIVND (reference sequence). The CDR3 DNA reads as TGTGCCAGTAGTCGGGACAACTCCTACGAGCAGTACTTC. It yields the protein CASSRDNSYEQYF.

A remark on this clone: Other DNA sequences in this sample translate to the same CDR3. The genes are TRBV21-1 and TRBJ2-3; the DNA was not used to check the table's D call, TRBD2. TRBV21-1 is a recognized pseudogene. The CDR3 totals 9 residues. CDR3: CAGLVTQYF. CDR3 in DNA: TGTGCCGGCCTAGTTACGCAGTATTTT.

This chain links TRBV14 with TRBJ1-1; D not certain. The CDR3 is made up of 12 amino acids. Per germline, CDR1 SGHDN and CDR2 FVKESK. V dropped 2 bases and J dropped 6 bases, with 7 bases sitting between them. The CDR3 loop reads CASSQTEAEAFF. The CDR3 DNA reads TGTGCCAGCAGCCAAACGGAGGCTGAAGCTTTCTTT.

The gene calls are TRBV5-4 and TRBJ2-2; TRBD2 aligns across 10 bases. With V trimmed by 0 bases and J by 4 bases, 6 bases remained unmatched. The germline V gene has CDR1 SGHNT and CDR2 YYREEE (reference sequence). The CDR3 is 17 amino acids. CDR3 protein: CASSLASGSVGTGELFF. In nucleotides, the CDR3 is TGTGCCAGCAGCTTGGCTAGCGGGAGTGTGGGCACCGGGGAGCTGTTTTTT.